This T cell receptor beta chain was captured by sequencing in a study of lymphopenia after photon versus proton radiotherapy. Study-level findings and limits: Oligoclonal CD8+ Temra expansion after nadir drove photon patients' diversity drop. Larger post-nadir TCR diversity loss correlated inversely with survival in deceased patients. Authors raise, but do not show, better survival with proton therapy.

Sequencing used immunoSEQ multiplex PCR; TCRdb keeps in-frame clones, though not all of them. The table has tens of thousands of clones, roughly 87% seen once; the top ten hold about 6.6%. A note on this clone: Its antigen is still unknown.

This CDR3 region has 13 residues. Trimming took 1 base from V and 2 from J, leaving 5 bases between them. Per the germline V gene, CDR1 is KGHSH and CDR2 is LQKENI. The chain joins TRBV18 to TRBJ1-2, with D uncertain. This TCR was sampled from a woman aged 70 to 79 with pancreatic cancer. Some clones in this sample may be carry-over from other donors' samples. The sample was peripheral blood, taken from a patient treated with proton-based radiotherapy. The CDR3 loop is CASSPQENYGYTF. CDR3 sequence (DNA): TGTGCCAGCTCACCACAGGAGAACTATGGCTACACCTTC.